This is a list of T cell receptor beta chains from one sample in a study of T cell responses to AZD1222 COVID-19 vaccine. Data came from immunoSEQ multiplex PCR; TCRdb stores just in-frame clones and leaves some out. This table holds about 150,000 clones, over 75% found once. Sequences were derived from peripheral blood, sampled on day 0 of AZD1222 vaccination. These receptors were taken from an adult in good health. CDR3s include the opening cysteine and the closing phenylalanine or tryptophan. A D gene is named only where the DNA matches it firmly. Clone size is not always given. Where it is, it says once, few, many or a class for expanded clones.

clone size: .; V gene: TRBV27; J gene: TRBJ2-7; D gene: .; CDR3 DNA: TGTGCCAGCCAACTGAGTGTGGGGGCATTTCACGAGCAGTACTTC; CDR3 protein: CASQLSVGAFHEQYF
clone size: .; V gene: TRBV6-5; J gene: TRBJ1-6; D gene: .; CDR3 DNA: TGTGCCAGCAGTTACTCGCTGGGGAATTCACCCCTCCACTTT; CDR3 protein: CASSYSLGNSPLHF
clone size: .; V gene: TRBV7-3; J gene: TRBJ2-2; D gene: .; CDR3 DNA: TGTGCCAGCAGCTTAACGGGGGTGGTCGCGAACACCGGGGAGCTGTTTTTT; CDR3 protein: CASSLTGVVANTGELFF
clone size: .; V gene: TRBV27; J gene: TRBJ1-5; D gene: .; CDR3 DNA: TGTGCCAGCAGTGCAGGTATGAGCAATCAGCCCCAGCATTTT; CDR3 protein: CASSAGMSNQPQHF
clone size: .; V gene: TRBV7-9; J gene: TRBJ2-5; D gene: TRBD1; CDR3 DNA: TGTGCCAGCAGCTCCGGGACAGGTCGACAAGAGACCCAGTACTTC; CDR3 protein: CASSSGTGRQETQYF
clone size: .; V gene: TRBV7-9; J gene: TRBJ1-2; D gene: TRBD1; CDR3 DNA: TGTGCCAGCAGCTTAGGAGGGACAGGGAGTCCTAACTATGGCTACACCTTC; CDR3 protein: CASSLGGTGSPNYGYTF
clone size: few; V gene: TRBV24-1; J gene: TRBJ2-5; D gene: TRBD2; CDR3 DNA: TGTGCCACCAGTGATCCGGGACTAGCGGGAGCTCAGACCCAGTACTTC; CDR3 protein: CATSDPGLAGAQTQYF
clone size: few; V gene: TRBV2; J gene: TRBJ2-5; D gene: TRBD2; CDR3 DNA: TGTGCCAGCAGACCCGGGACTAGCGGGAGTACGGAGACCCAGTACTTC; CDR3 protein: CASRPGTSGSTETQYF
clone size: .; V gene: TRBV20-1; J gene: TRBJ2-2; D gene: .; CDR3 DNA: TGCAGTGCGAGGGGAAACGGGGAGCTGTTTTTT; CDR3 protein: CSARGNGELFF
clone size: .; V gene: TRBV28; J gene: TRBJ2-7; D gene: .; CDR3 DNA: TGTGCCGCCGCAGGGGGGGAACCAGGCGAGCAGTACTTC; CDR3 protein: CAAAGGEPGEQYF
clone size: .; V gene: TRBV7-6; J gene: TRBJ2-7; D gene: .; CDR3 DNA: TGTGCCAGCAGCTTAGGCTTTGGGAAAGGAGACGAGCAGTACTTC; CDR3 protein: CASSLGFGKGDEQYF
clone size: .; V gene: TRBV27; J gene: TRBJ2-7; D gene: TRBD2; CDR3 DNA: TGTGCCAGCAGTTTATCCAGCGGGAAAACCTACGAGCAGTACTTC; CDR3 protein: CASSLSSGKTYEQYF
clone size: .; V gene: TRBV28; J gene: TRBJ2-7; D gene: .; CDR3 DNA: TGTGCCAGCAGTTATGGGTTGGGGCGCGTATCCTACGAGCAGTACTTC; CDR3 protein: CASSYGLGRVSYEQYF
clone size: .; V gene: TRBV13; J gene: TRBJ1-4; D gene: .; CDR3 DNA: TGTGCCAGCAGCTCCACCTCATGGAATACAGAAAAACTGTTTTTT; CDR3 protein: CASSSTSWNTEKLFF
clone size: .; V gene: TRBV19; J gene: TRBJ2-1; D gene: TRBD2; CDR3 DNA: TGTGCCAGTAGTATATTGGGGTTGGGGGGAGGGTCTACAAATGAGCAGTTCTTC; CDR3 protein: CASSILGLGGGSTNEQFF
clone size: .; V gene: TRBV2; J gene: TRBJ1-1; D gene: .; CDR3 DNA: TGTGCCAGCAGAACAACAGGGTACACTGAAGCTTTCTTT; CDR3 protein: CASRTTGYTEAFF
clone size: .; V gene: TRBV6-5; J gene: TRBJ1-4; D gene: .; CDR3 DNA: TGTGCCAGCAGTACGACCTCCCAAGGGAGTGAAAAACTGTTTTTT; CDR3 protein: CASSTTSQGSEKLFF
clone size: .; V gene: TRBV3-1/TRBV3-2; J gene: TRBJ1-2; D gene: .; CDR3 DNA: TGTGCCAGCAGCCTCGGGACTCGGCACTATGGCTACACCTTC; CDR3 protein: CASSLGTRHYGYTF
clone size: .; V gene: TRBV24-1; J gene: TRBJ1-6; D gene: .; CDR3 DNA: TGTGCCACCAGTGATTCGAAGGGAACTCCTTTCAATTCACCCCTCCACTTT; CDR3 protein: CATSDSKGTPFNSPLHF
clone size: .; V gene: TRBV7-2; J gene: TRBJ2-5; D gene: TRBD1; CDR3 DNA: TGTGCCAGCAGCTTACCGTGGACAGGGAGAGAGACCCAGTACTTC; CDR3 protein: CASSLPWTGRETQYF
clone size: .; V gene: TRBV2; J gene: TRBJ2-7; D gene: .; CDR3 DNA: TGTGCCAGCATGGGATCGGGTAGGAGCTCCTACGAGCAGTACTTC; CDR3 protein: CASMGSGRSSYEQYF
clone size: .; V gene: TRBV5-1; J gene: TRBJ1-2; D gene: .; CDR3 DNA: TGCGCCAGCAGGAAAACACGGGACGCCCCTAACTATGGCTACACCTTC; CDR3 protein: CASRKTRDAPNYGYTF
clone size: few; V gene: TRBV19; J gene: TRBJ1-5; D gene: .; CDR3 DNA: TGTGCCAGTAGTAGTCTCAGGGGCAATCAGCCCCAGCATTTT; CDR3 protein: CASSSLRGNQPQHF
clone size: .; V gene: TRBV6-5; J gene: TRBJ2-7; D gene: .; CDR3 DNA: TGTGCCAGCAGTTACTCGGAGGGGGCGGCCTACGAGCAGTACTTC; CDR3 protein: CASSYSEGAAYEQYF